These T cell receptor beta chains were read from a single sample in a study of long-term antiretroviral therapy in people with HIV. Some clones are missing from TCRdb's copy, which holds only in-frame ones; the method was immunoSEQ multiplex PCR. The data hold roughly 25,000 clones, with about four fifths observed a single time. Sequenced here: unsorted PBMCs, sampled 1.1 years before starting antiretroviral therapy. These TCRs come from a woman in her twenties or thirties with HIV. CDR3s include the opening cysteine and the closing phenylalanine or tryptophan. The D gene is left open where the match is weak. Only some rows state a clone size, as once, few, many or a class for expanded clones.

j_call clone_size v_call d_call cdr3_aa cdr3_nt
TRBJ2-5 . TRBV29-1 TRBD2 CSVRLANSLGETQYF TGCAGCGTAAGACTAGCGAACAGCCTAGGAGAGACCCAGTACTTC
TRBJ1-5 . TRBV7-8 TRBD1 CASSFRQGGQPQHF TGTGCCAGCAGCTTCAGACAGGGTGGCCAGCCCCAGCATTTT
TRBJ1-5 . TRBV4-1 TRBD1 CASSPGQGYSNQPQHF TGCGCCAGCAGCCCCGGACAGGGTTATAGCAATCAGCCCCAGCATTTT
TRBJ2-1 . TRBV7-3 . CASSLNPPSRRNEQFF TGTGCCAGCAGCTTAAATCCTCCATCCAGGAGAAATGAGCAGTTCTTC
TRBJ1-5 . TRBV11-2 TRBD1 CASSLGDRGLGQPQHF TGTGCCAGCAGCTTAGGGGACAGGGGGTTAGGTCAGCCCCAGCATTTT
TRBJ2-7 . TRBV5-6 . CASSPESSYEQYF TGTGCCAGCAGCCCTGAGAGCTCCTACGAGCAGTACTTC
TRBJ2-7 . TRBV5-4 . CASSPGTGSYEQYF TGTGCCAGCAGCCCAGGGACGGGGTCCTACGAGCAGTACTTC
TRBJ2-3 once TRBV7-3 TRBD2 CASSLRSGGHTDTQYF TGTGCCAGCAGCTTAAGAAGCGGGGGCCACACAGATACGCAGTATTTT
TRBJ2-3 few TRBV7-9 TRBD1 CASSLVGQGADTQYF TGTGCCAGCAGCTTAGTGGGACAGGGGGCCGATACGCAGTATTTT
TRBJ2-1 . TRBV6-4 TRBD1 CASRRTGEVSEQFF TGTGCCAGCAGGCGGACAGGGGAGGTCAGTGAGCAGTTCTTC
TRBJ2-2 . TRBV5-6 . CASSPGTANTGELFF TGTGCCAGCAGCCCGGGGACGGCGAACACCGGGGAGCTGTTTTTT
TRBJ1-5 . TRBV28 . CASSLQGNNQPQHF TGTGCCAGCAGTTTACAAGGGAACAATCAGCCCCAGCATTTT
TRBJ2-2 . TRBV9 . CASSAGGNTGELFF TGTGCCAGCAGCGCCGGGGGGAACACCGGGGAGCTGTTTTTT
TRBJ2-5 . TRBV30 TRBD2 CAWSVRGVRETQYF TGTGCCTGGAGTGTCCGGGGGGTAAGGGAGACCCAGTACTTC
TRBJ1-1 . TRBV14 . CASSLQPNTEAFF TGTGCCAGCAGCCTTCAACCGAACACTGAAGCTTTCTTT
TRBJ1-5 . TRBV2 . CASSGDTLYQPQHF TGTGCCAGCAGTGGGGACACCCTTTATCAGCCCCAGCATTTT
TRBJ1-5 . TRBV28 . CASTAGGNNQPQHF TGTGCCAGCACGGCAGGAGGGAACAATCAGCCCCAGCATTTT
TRBJ2-4 . TRBV5-1 . CASSLESSGSGAKNIQYF TGCGCCAGCAGCTTGGAATCTTCAGGGAGTGGGGCCAAAAACATTCAGTACTTC
TRBJ1-3 . TRBV2 TRBD1 CASSESTGGGNTIYF TGTGCCAGCAGTGAAAGCACAGGGGGTGGAAACACCATATATTTT
TRBJ1-2 few TRBV9 TRBD1 CASSGRKQGGMAGYTF TGTGCCAGCAGCGGGAGGAAACAGGGGGGGATGGCTGGCTACACCTTC
TRBJ2-3 . TRBV2 TRBD1 CATQGRSTDTQYF TGTGCCACACAGGGGCGGAGCACAGATACGCAGTATTTT
TRBJ1-2 once TRBV12-5 TRBD1 CASGRTGGGYTF TGTGCTAGTGGGAGGACAGGGGGTGGCTACACCTTC
TRBJ1-1 . TRBV30 . CAWRLRSSDRMNTEAFF TGTGCCTGGAGGCTGAGGTCGTCCGACAGAATGAACACTGAAGCTTTCTTT
TRBJ1-6 . TRBV6-1 . CASSERENSPLHF TGTGCCAGCAGTGAAAGGGAGAATTCACCCCTCCACTTT
TRBJ2-2 few TRBV4-1 TRBD2 CASRERGRNTGELFF TGCGCCAGCAGGGAGCGGGGGAGGAACACCGGGGAGCTGTTTTTT
TRBJ2-7 few TRBV2 . CASSEQESYEQYF TGTGCCAGCAGTGAACAAGAGAGCTACGAGCAGTACTTC
TRBJ1-1 . TRBV5-8 . CASSAFGGDTEAFF TGTGCCAGCAGCGCATTCGGGGGCGACACTGAAGCTTTCTTT
TRBJ1-1 . TRBV30 . CAWSLRRGAQPTEAFF TGTGCCTGGAGTCTACGACGGGGGGCACAGCCCACTGAAGCTTTCTTT
TRBJ2-6 . TRBV5-1 . CASSLATGPGANVLTF TGCGCCAGCAGCTTGGCCACGGGGCCTGGGGCCAACGTCCTGACTTTC
TRBJ1-1 . TRBV30 . CAWSVDFERAFF TGTGCCTGGAGTGTTGATTTTGAACGGGCTTTCTTT
TRBJ2-1 once TRBV19 . CASSIVLGVRNEQFF TGTGCCAGTAGTATAGTCTTGGGAGTTAGAAATGAGCAGTTCTTC
TRBJ2-3 . TRBV5-1 TRBD1 CASSAGTGRYTQYF TGCGCCAGCAGCGCGGGGACAGGGCGGTATACGCAGTATTTT
TRBJ2-7 . TRBV5-4 TRBD1 CASSEGQGTYEQYF TGTGCCAGCAGCGAAGGACAGGGAACCTACGAGCAGTACTTC
TRBJ2-7 few TRBV15 TRBD1 CATSYGLPGQDVFYEQYF TGTGCCACCAGCTATGGCCTCCCGGGACAGGATGTCTTCTACGAGCAGTACTTC
TRBJ1-3 . TRBV11-2 . CASSVGTVSGNTIYF TGTGCCAGCAGCGTAGGAACGGTCTCTGGAAACACCATATATTTT
TRBJ1-1 once TRBV19 TRBD1 CASVGQGTEAFF TGTGCCAGTGTAGGACAGGGGACTGAAGCTTTCTTT
TRBJ1-1 few TRBV7-8 . CASSWGTSNTEAFF TGTGCCAGCAGCTGGGGGACCTCGAACACTGAAGCTTTCTTT
TRBJ1-2 . TRBV5-4 . CASKSVVKANYGYTF TGTGCCAGCAAGTCCGTGGTGAAGGCTAACTATGGCTACACCTTC
TRBJ2-5 . TRBV2 . CATKGLRQETQYF TGTGCCACCAAAGGGCTGAGGCAAGAGACCCAGTACTTC
TRBJ1-3 few TRBV9 . CASSVAQGYSGNTIYF TGTGCCAGCAGCGTAGCTCAGGGATACTCTGGAAACACCATATATTTT
TRBJ1-5 few TRBV2 TRBD1 CASSGQGTYQPQHF TGTGCCAGCTCCGGACAGGGAACATATCAGCCCCAGCATTTT
TRBJ1-5 . TRBV6-4 . CASIMTALSNQPQHF TGTGCCAGCATCATGACAGCTCTTAGCAATCAGCCCCAGCATTTT
TRBJ2-3 . TRBV15 . CATSTRTDTQYF TGTGCCACCAGCACTCGAACAGATACGCAGTATTTT
TRBJ1-3 . TRBV7-8 . CASSVGTAGNTIYF TGTGCCAGCAGCGTTGGGACGGCTGGAAACACCATATATTTT
TRBJ1-5 . TRBV5-8 TRBD1 CASSLPPGTAYSNQPQHF TGTGCCAGCAGCTTACCGCCTGGGACAGCATATAGCAATCAGCCCCAGCATTTT
TRBJ2-7 . TRBV5-1 TRBD1 CASSYRDSAAYEQYF TGCGCCAGCAGCTACCGGGACAGCGCTGCCTACGAGCAGTACTTC
TRBJ2-5 . TRBV5-1 . CASREFGTPQETQYF TGCGCCAGCAGGGAGTTCGGGACACCCCAAGAGACCCAGTACTTC
TRBJ2-4 . TRBV19 . CASSKLDSRAGIQYF TGTGCCAGTAGTAAATTGGACAGTCGGGCGGGCATTCAGTACTTC
TRBJ2-2 . TRBV9 TRBD2 CASSVGGTSSGELFF TGTGCCAGCAGCGTAGGTGGGACTAGCTCAGGGGAGCTGTTTTTT
TRBJ2-7 . TRBV28 TRBD1 CASSLVYRDRGHEQYF TGTGCCAGCAGTTTAGTTTATCGAGACAGGGGGCACGAGCAGTACTTC
TRBJ1-6 few TRBV7-3 . CASSSAVGSPLHF TGTGCCAGCAGCTCCGCGGTTGGATCACCCCTCCACTTT
TRBJ1-2 . TRBV7-2 TRBD1 CASSLKTGGFFGYTF TGTGCCAGCAGCTTAAAAACAGGGGGGTTTTTTGGCTACACCTTC
TRBJ2-7 . TRBV6-6 . CASNRLGTYEQYF TGTGCCAGCAACCGCTTAGGAACCTACGAGCAGTACTTC
TRBJ2-6 . TRBV29-1 TRBD2 CSVEERSLAGGVSGANVLTF TGCAGCGTTGAAGAAAGAAGTCTAGCGGGGGGAGTCTCTGGGGCCAACGTCCTGACTTTC
TRBJ1-1 . TRBV15 . CATEKDMVYTEAFF TGTGCCACCGAAAAAGACATGGTTTACACTGAAGCTTTCTTT
TRBJ2-3 once TRBV6-1 TRBD2 CASRATSGGNTQYF TGTGCCAGCAGGGCGACTAGCGGGGGGAATACGCAGTATTTT
TRBJ1-3 . TRBV28 TRBD1 CASQAGTGGRVTIYF TGTGCCAGTCAGGCCGGGACAGGGGGACGTGTCACCATATATTTT
TRBJ2-3 once TRBV29-1 TRBD2 CSVAAGRVRSTDTQYF TGCAGCGTTGCGGCGGGGAGGGTTCGTAGCACAGATACGCAGTATTTT
TRBJ1-4 . TRBV6-1 TRBD1 CATRDRGGEKLFF TGTGCCACCAGGGACAGGGGAGGTGAAAAACTGTTTTTT
TRBJ1-1 . TRBV5-1 . CASSLGMGTRKNTEAFF TGCGCCAGCAGCTTGGGGATGGGGACACGAAAGAACACTGAAGCTTTCTTT